The rows below give T cell receptor beta chains drawn from one sample of a study of blood T cell repertoires in COVID-19. Repertoires were generated with immunoSEQ multiplex PCR, while TCRdb's copy carries only in-frame clones and drops some. The sample contains roughly 70,000 clones, about 73% of which appear only once. Sequenced material: peripheral blood. All receptors come from a man between 60 and 75 years old with acute or convalescent COVID-19. CDR3s include the opening cysteine and the closing phenylalanine or tryptophan. D genes are given only for firm matches. The size of a clone is reported for some rows only, either as once, few or many, or as a class for expanded clones.

clone_size	v_call	j_call	d_call	cdr3_nt	cdr3_aa
many	TRBV14	TRBJ2-2	.	TGTGCCAGCAGCCAAGTTAGGGGCCCCGGGGAGCTGTTTTTT	CASSQVRGPGELFF
.	TRBV30	TRBJ1-1	.	TGTGCCCAAACCGGGACCGGGGAGGGCACTGAAGCTTTCTTT	CAQTGTGEGTEAFF
.	TRBV19	TRBJ1-4	.	TGTGCCAGTAGTCCAGGGGCTAATGAAAAACTGTTTTTT	CASSPGANEKLFF
.	TRBV6-4	TRBJ1-2	.	TGTGCCAGCAGTGACCCAGGACAGAATGGCTACACCTTC	CASSDPGQNGYTF
few	TRBV19	TRBJ1-2	TRBD1	TGTGCCAGTAGAAGACAGGGGCGCGGCTACACCTTC	CASRRQGRGYTF
.	TRBV7-9	TRBJ2-5	.	TGTGCCAGCAGCTTAAACAGAAGGGAGACCCAGTACTTC	CASSLNRRETQYF
many	TRBV10-3	TRBJ2-1	.	TGTGCCATCGGGCGGACTGACTCCTACAATGAGCAGTTCTTC	CAIGRTDSYNEQFF
.	TRBV10-3	TRBJ1-2	.	TGTGCCATCAGTGAGTCGGGGAGGGGTGGCTACACCTTC	CAISESGRGGYTF
few	TRBV11-2	TRBJ2-7	TRBD2	TGTGCCAGCAGCAGGACTAGCGGACCAAACTACGAGCAGTACTTC	CASSRTSGPNYEQYF
.	TRBV11-1	TRBJ2-7	TRBD1	TGTGCCAGCAGCTTAAAAGGGAACAGGGGCGAGCAGTACTTC	CASSLKGNRGEQYF
.	TRBV4-1	TRBJ1-6	.	TGCGCCAGCAGCCAAGATTTTCCCCGACAGGCCTATAATTCACCCCTCCACTTT	CASSQDFPRQAYNSPLHF
many	TRBV5-1	TRBJ1-1	.	TGCGCCAGCTCCCCCCGCACTGCGGACACTGAAGCTTTCTTT	CASSPRTADTEAFF
.	TRBV5-1	TRBJ2-5	.	TGCGCCAGCAGCTTGTTTTCAGGGAACCAAGAGACCCAGTACTTC	CASSLFSGNQETQYF
.	TRBV5-1	TRBJ1-1	.	TGCGCCAGCAGCGCTCAACAGGGATCTGGTAGTGAAGCTTTCTTT	CASSAQQGSGSEAFF
.	TRBV24-1	TRBJ2-2	.	TGTGCCACCAGTGACCAAATTGACAGGACGAGATCGAACACCGGGGAGCTGTTTTTT	CATSDQIDRTRSNTGELFF
few	TRBV2	TRBJ2-1	.	TGTGCCAGCACCCTGACAGGATTCAATGAGCAGTTCTTC	CASTLTGFNEQFF
.	TRBV30	TRBJ2-5	.	TGTGCCTGGAGGTCGGACGTGAGGGATGAGACCCAGTACTTC	CAWRSDVRDETQYF
.	TRBV3-1/TRBV3-2	TRBJ1-2	TRBD1	TGTGCCAGCAGCCTCAGACAGGGGGTCGTGGAAGGCTACACCTTC	CASSLRQGVVEGYTF
.	TRBV7-9	TRBJ2-3	.	TGTGCCAGCAGCTCAACAGAGCGCACAGATACGCAGTATTTT	CASSSTERTDTQYF
.	TRBV5-5	TRBJ1-6	TRBD1	TGTGCCAGCAGCTCGCAAACAGGGGGAAATTCACCCCTCCACTTT	CASSSQTGGNSPLHF
once	TRBV5-1	TRBJ1-1	TRBD1	TGCGCCAGCAGCGACAGGGGCGAGAACACTGAAGCTTTCTTT	CASSDRGENTEAFF
few	TRBV27	TRBJ1-6	.	TGTGCCAGCAGTTCCGCACAAGCGAATTCACCCCTCCACTTT	CASSSAQANSPLHF
.	TRBV3-1/TRBV3-2	TRBJ2-2	.	TGTGCCAGCAGCCCCACCAGCGGCAGGTTAGAGCTGTTTTTT	CASSPTSGRLELFF
.	TRBV29-1	TRBJ1-2	.	TGCAGCGTAGACAGCCACTATGGCTACACCTTC	CSVDSHYGYTF
.	TRBV6-2/TRBV6-3	TRBJ1-5	.	TGTGCCAGCAGTTACGGAGGGCGGCCCCAGCATTTT	CASSYGGRPQHF
.	TRBV27	TRBJ1-2	TRBD1	TGTGCCAGCAGCCGAGGACAGGGGGCGCAGTTTGGCTACACCTTC	CASSRGQGAQFGYTF
.	TRBV9	TRBJ2-7	.	TGTGCCAGCAGCCCCAACCTGGGGGGCTACGAGCAGTACTTC	CASSPNLGGYEQYF